The T cell receptor beta chain under discussion was sequenced for a study of shared clonotypes between healthy human individuals. In the authors' methods: From ImmunoSEQ came sequences covering only the junction and carrying no quality scores, so filtering differed. Sequencing used immunoSEQ multiplex PCR; TCRdb keeps in-frame clones, though not all of them. V, J and clone size are those of that table, while D and trimming were read from the DNA. The table has 640,000 or so clones, about two thirds seen once. Notes on the study in general: Generation of non-shared clonotypes was less probable than generation of clonotypes shared by all four donors.

Turning to this clone: Its cognate antigen is unknown.

This TCR came from a woman aged 25 to 39 in good health. Sequencing was carried out using memory CD4+ T cells sorted from blood. Regarding subset: CD45RA-negative fraction.

CDR3 DNA sequence: TGTGCCAGCAGCTGGGGCAATCAGCCCCAGCATTTT. Its protein product is CASSWGNQPQHF. The J gene is TRBJ1-5, the V gene TRBV7-8; no clear D. The germline gives CDR1 SGHVS, CDR2 FQNEAQ. This CDR3 contains 12 residues. V lost 4 bases and J 2 bases, leaving 3 bases between the germline ends.